The present TCR beta chain was sequenced within a study of blood T cell repertoires in COVID-19. Turning to the study itself: From the United States, Italy and Spain came samples of acute and convalescent COVID-19. The cDNA or gDNA used as material had been derived from T cells, B-cell-depleted T cells, or PBMCs.

Authors' analysis steps: Estimates of nucleated cell counts were drawn from the amplification of reference gene primers. Clones were sequenced by immunoSEQ multiplex PCR, and TCRdb holds only the in-frame ones, with some missing. V, J and clone size are those of that table, while D and trimming were read from the DNA. The sample records around 68,000 clones, roughly 92% being singletons. V was cut by 2 bases and J by 5 bases, with 9 bases left in between. The CDR3 runs to 13 residues. CDR1 is MDHEN and CDR2 is SYDVKM in the germline V gene. V usage is TRBV28 and J usage is TRBJ1-1, with D perhaps TRBD1 (5 bases). This TCR was sampled from a man in his 70s with active COVID-19. Material: peripheral blood. CDR3 DNA: TGTGCCAGCAGTTTAAGCCGGGGGACTGAAGCTTTCTTT. Protein product: CASSLSRGTEAFF. Based on the CDR3 plus reference TRBV28 and TRBJ1-1, the full variable domain is DVKVTQSSRYLVKRTGEKVFLECVQDMDHENMFWYRQDPGLGLRLIYFSYDVKMKEKGDIPEGYSVSREKKERFSLILESASTNQTSMYLCASSLSRGTEAFFGQGTRLTVV.